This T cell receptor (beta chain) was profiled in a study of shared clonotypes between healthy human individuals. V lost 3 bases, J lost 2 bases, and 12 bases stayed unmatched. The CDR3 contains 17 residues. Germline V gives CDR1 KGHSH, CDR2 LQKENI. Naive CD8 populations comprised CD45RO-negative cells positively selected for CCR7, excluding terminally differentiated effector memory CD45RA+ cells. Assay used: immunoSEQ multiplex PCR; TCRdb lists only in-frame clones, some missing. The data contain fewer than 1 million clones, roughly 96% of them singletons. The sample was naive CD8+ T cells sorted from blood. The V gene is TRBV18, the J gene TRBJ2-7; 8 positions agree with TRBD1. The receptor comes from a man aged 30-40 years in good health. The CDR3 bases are TGTGCCAGCTCACCGACAGGGGTCCCCACAATGACCTACGAGCAGTACTTC. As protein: CASSPTGVPTMTYEQYF. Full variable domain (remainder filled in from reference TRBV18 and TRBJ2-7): NAGVMQNPRHLVRRRGQEARLRCSPMKGHSHVYWYRQLPEEGLKFMVYLQKENIIDESGMPKERFSAEFPKEGPSILRIQQVVRGDSAAYFCASSPTGVPTMTYEQYFGPGTRLTVT.